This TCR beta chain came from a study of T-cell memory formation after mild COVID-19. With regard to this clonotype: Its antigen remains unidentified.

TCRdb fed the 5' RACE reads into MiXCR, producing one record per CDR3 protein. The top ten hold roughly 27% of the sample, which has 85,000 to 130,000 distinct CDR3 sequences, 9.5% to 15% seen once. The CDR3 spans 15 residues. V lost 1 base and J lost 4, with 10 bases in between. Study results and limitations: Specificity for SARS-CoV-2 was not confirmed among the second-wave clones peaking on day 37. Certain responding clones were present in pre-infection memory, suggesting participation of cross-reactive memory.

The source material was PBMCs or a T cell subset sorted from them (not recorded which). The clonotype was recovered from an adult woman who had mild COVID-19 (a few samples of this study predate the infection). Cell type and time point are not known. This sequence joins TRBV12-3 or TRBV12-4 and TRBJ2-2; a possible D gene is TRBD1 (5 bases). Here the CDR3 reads CASSLEGSATGELFF. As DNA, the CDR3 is TGTGCCAGCAGTTTAGAGGGGTCCGCCACCGGGGAGCTGTTTTTT.